Shown below are 31 T cell receptor beta chains from a single sample sequenced in a study of breast tumors, draining lymph nodes, adjacent tissues (dated by TCRdb to between 2015 and 2016). The protocol used for the library was multiplex PCR. Sequencing used an Illumina HiSeq 2000. TCRdb reworked the public reads: Q25 trimming with fastp, MiXCR clone assembly, productive beta chains retained. Each entry is one CDR3 protein sequence, shown with its most common DNA and genes. The sample data list roughly 100,000 distinct CDR3 sequences, and around 30% of these were observed just once. The top ten hold approximately 5.2% of the sample. Lymph node samples came from the axillary draining lymph nodes of breast cancer patients. The sample comprised axillary lymph node tissue. All receptors derive from a female donor with breast cancer. Some clones in this sample may be carry-over from other donors' samples.

This clonotype was detected many times. V gene TRBV6-5 combines with J gene TRBJ1-6; D is uncertain. Trimming removed 0 bases from V and 9 bases from J, with 6 bases in between. This CDR3 is 13 amino acids long. Germline loops: CDR1 MNHEY, CDR2 SVGAGI. The CDR3 nucleotides read TGTGCCAGCAGTTACTCGAGCGTTTCACCCCTCCACTTT. It is translated as CASSYSSVSPLHF.

This clonotype was observed a few times. This chain uses TRBV7-9 with TRBJ1-6; D ambiguous. This CDR3 contains 15 residues. Trimming removed 0 bases at V and 6 bases at J, with 9 bases between. The germline gives CDR1 SEHNR, CDR2 FQNEAQ (reference sequence). CDR3 sequence reads: CASSLARGPNSPLHF. CDR3 coding DNA: TGTGCCAGCAGCTTAGCGCGCGGGCCTAATTCACCCCTCCACTTT.

This clonotype was recorded at least ten times. Given a much more abundant clone one base away, this may be a read error. This chain uses TRBV20-1 with TRBJ2-7; no clear D. V lost 0 bases to trimming and J lost 10 bases, with 16 bases between them. There are 13 residues in the CDR3. Germline-derived CDR1 and CDR2 are DFQATT and SNEGSKA (reference sequence). The CDR3 loop reads CSARDRLPRAQYF. The CDR3, as DNA: TGCAGTGCTAGAGATAGGCTTCCCAGAGCCCAGTACTTC.

This clonotype was observed at least ten times. The V and J genes are TRBV20-1 and TRBJ1-2; no definite D call. This CDR3 region has 12 residues. Trimming stripped 0 bases from V and 3 bases from J, with 5 bases between. Germline V gene lookup returns CDR1 DFQATT and CDR2 SNEGSKA (reference sequence). This chain's CDR3 is CSARETYYGYTF. The CDR3 DNA follows: TGCAGTGCTAGAGAGACCTACTATGGCTACACCTTC.

The gene calls are TRBV6-5 and TRBJ1-1, with D unresolved. The germline CDR1 and CDR2 sequences are MNHEY and SVGAGI. Between the trimmed V and J ends, which lost 4 bases and 0 bases, there was a span of 6 bases. CDR3 length equals 13 residues. This chain's CDR3 is CASSSQMNTEAFF. In DNA, the CDR3 is TGTGCCAGCAGTTCGCAGATGAACACTGAAGCTTTCTTT.

This CDR3 reads CASSVEGGYNEQFF. The CDR3 DNA sequence: TGTGCCAGCAGCGTAGAGGGAGGATACAATGAGCAGTTCTTC. V usage is TRBV9 and J usage is TRBJ2-1; TRBD2 is a possible D gene (6 bases). The CDR3 totals 14 residues. Trimming removed 0 bases at V and 4 bases at J, with 8 bases between. Germline CDR1 SGDLS, CDR2 YYNGEE.

About this clonotype: Given a much more abundant clone one base away, this may be a read error. In DNA form, the CDR3 reads TGTGCCTGGAGACGGACACTAGCTGTTAATGAGCGGTTCTTC. It is translated as CAWRRTLAVNERFF. The chain couples TRBV30 to TRBJ2-1, with a weak D call TRBD2 (6 bases). The CDR3 loop spans 14 amino acids. Germline CDR1 is GTSNPN and CDR2 is SVGIG (reference sequence).

This clonotype showed up just a few times. This chain joins TRBV5-6 and TRBJ2-3, with 12 positions matching TRBD2. CDR3 length: 17 residues. Looked up from germline, CDR1 is SGHDT and CDR2 is YYEEEE. V shed 4 bases and J 5 bases; nucleotides not matched to a gene: 11. The CDR3: CASSVDLAGGAVDTQYF. CDR3 sequence (DNA): TGTGCCAGCAGCGTGGACCTAGCGGGGGGGGCCGTAGATACGCAGTATTTT.

This clonotype was counted ten times or more. V gene TRBV4-1 combines with J gene TRBJ1-2; TRBD1 matches 7 bases. The CDR3 extends over 16 amino acids. Unmatched junction bases numbered 11, after V lost 5 bases and J lost 2 bases. The V gene's germline CDR1 is MGHRA and CDR2 YSYEKL. The CDR3 region is CASSTRRDSDNYGYTF. DNA of the CDR3: TGCGCCAGCAGCACTCGCCGGGACAGCGACAACTATGGCTACACCTTC.

The rearrangement links TRBV7-9 to TRBJ2-1; 8 bases are a match to TRBD1. The germline CDR1 and CDR2 sequences are SEHNR and FQNEAQ (reference sequence). Trimming at V came to 5 bases and at J to 9 bases, leaving 12 bases not matched to a gene. The CDR3 totals 15 residues. In DNA form, the CDR3 reads TGTGCCAGCAGCCCCGCCACAGGGGGATCTGGTGAGCAGTTCTTC. It is translated as CASSPATGGSGEQFF.

This clonotype was found many times. One end of the junction fails to match germline, which may point to a read error. The gene calls are TRBV6-4 and TRBJ2-1; the D is unclear. CDR3 size: 13 residues. Germline lookup yields CDR1 MRHNA and CDR2 SNTAGT. CDR3 sequence: CASSHSPRGEQFF. The CDR3 coding sequence is TGTGCCAGCAGTCACTCTCCCCGAGGTGAGCAGTTCTTC.

Ten or more counts support this clonotype. This chain uses TRBV5-5 with TRBJ2-3, with 10 bases matching TRBD1. The germline V gene has CDR1 SGHKS and CDR2 YYEKEE (reference sequence). This CDR3 contains 18 residues. Trimming removed 3 bases from V and 3 bases from J; junction bases left unmatched: 13. The chain's CDR3 is CASSWELSGTGETDTQYF. The CDR3 bases are TGTGCCAGCAGCTGGGAGCTATCCGGGACAGGGGAAACAGATACGCAGTATTTT.

In its sample, this clonotype was seen many times. The gene calls are TRBV2 and TRBJ2-3; 8 bases line up with TRBD2. The CDR3 sequence is 15 residues long. Germline V gives CDR1 SNHLY, CDR2 FYNNEI. Unmatched junction bases numbered 6, after V lost 2 bases and J lost 5 bases. The CDR3 nucleotides are TGTGCCAGCAGTGAATCCTCGCTAGCGGGAGATACGCAGTATTTT. Encoded protein: CASSESSLAGDTQYF.

This clonotype was observed a few times. Being one base from a much bigger clone, this may be a read error. The V and J genes are TRBV11-3 and TRBJ2-1; 8 bases fit TRBD2. V lost 3 bases, J lost 8 bases, and 9 bases stayed unmatched. Per germline, CDR1 SGHNT and CDR2 YENEEA. The CDR3 has 15 amino acids. The CDR3 bases are TGTGCCAGCAGCTTGGCGGGGGGCCCCTGGGATGAGCAGTTCTTC. Translated: CASSLAGGPWDEQFF. The variable domain in full, completed from reference TRBV11-3 and TRBJ2-1, reads EAGVVQSPRYKIIEKKQPVAFWCNPISGHNTLYWYLQNLGQGPELLIRYENEEAVDDSQLPKDRFSAERLKGVDSTLKIQPAELGDSAVYLCASSLAGGPWDEQFFGPGTRLTVL.

With respect to this clonotype: A much bigger clone sits one base away, suggesting this may be a read error. The chain is built from TRBV6-2 or TRBV6-3 and TRBJ2-5, with D hard to call. V lost 5 bases to trimming and J lost 13 bases, with 11 bases between them. The germline V gene encodes CDR1 MNHEY and CDR2 SVGEGT. The CDR3 is made up of 10 amino acids. CDR3 sequence: CASSHIRPYF. CDR3 nucleotides: TGTGCCAGCAGTCATATTAGGCCGTACTTC.

This clonotype was detected many times. The V and J genes are TRBV24-1 and TRBJ2-1; 11 nucleotides agree with TRBD2. Germline assignment: CDR1 KGHDR and CDR2 SFDVKD. The CDR3 sequence is 17 residues long. V lost 2 bases and J lost 2; bases outside the gene matches: 4. CDR3 DNA: TGTGCCACCAGTGATTGGAATAGCGGGGGGGCCTACAATGAGCAGTTCTTC. Its protein is CATSDWNSGGAYNEQFF.

The sample holds many counts of this clonotype. The chain joins TRBV3-1 to TRBJ2-2, with 8 bases aligning to TRBD1. Trimming at V came to 3 bases and at J to 5 bases, leaving 11 bases not matched to a gene. The CDR3 runs 17 residues. Germline CDR1 reads LGHDT; CDR2 reads YNNKEL (reference sequence). CDR3 sequence (DNA): TGTGCCAGCAGCCAGGGATATACAGGGGGTTTGACCGGGGAGCTGTTTTTT. This translates into CASSQGYTGGLTGELFF.

In regard to this clonotype: This could be a read error, since a much larger clone is one nucleotide away. This chain joins TRBV9 and TRBJ2-4; no firm D call. Germline V lookup: CDR1 SGDLS, CDR2 YYNGEE. The CDR3 has 16 amino acids. CDR3 amino acids: CASGVVGPLAKNIQYF. CDR3 nucleotides: TGTGCCAGCGGCGTAGTGGGCCCTCTAGCCAAAAACATTCAGTACTTC.

The V gene is TRBV5-6, the J gene TRBJ1-4; D is unresolved. The CDR3 covers 16 residues. V was cut by 2 bases and J by 8 bases, with 19 bases left in between. The germline V gene encodes CDR1 SGHDT and CDR2 YYEEEE. The CDR3 DNA sequence: TGTGCCAGCAGCTTATCCACTTCCGACCCGAGGGAAAAACTGTTTTTT. This codes for CASSLSTSDPREKLFF.

This clonotype has at least ten counts. The CDR3 nucleotides read TGCAGTGCTGGCTCTCTCGGAAACACCGGCGAGCAGTACTTC. This translates into CSAGSLGNTGEQYF. The V and J genes are TRBV20-1 and TRBJ2-7, with D unresolved. Germline CDR1 is DFQATT and CDR2 is SNEGSKA (reference sequence). Trimming left V 5 bases short and J 6 bases short, with 20 bases between. The CDR3 is 14 amino acids.

This clonotype was seen many times. The chain couples TRBV20-1 to TRBJ1-5; TRBD1 matches at 7 bases. Germline CDR1 reads DFQATT; CDR2 reads SNEGSKA (reference sequence). The CDR3 has 18 amino acids. V dropped 1 base and J dropped 0; count of bases not matched to a gene: 12. This chain's CDR3 is CSARASLRDSDSNQPQHF. The CDR3 region has the DNA TGCAGTGCTAGAGCCTCCCTCCGGGACAGTGATAGCAATCAGCCCCAGCATTTT.

This clonotype has a count of ten or more. V usage is TRBV7-9 and J usage is TRBJ2-1, with 13 bases lining up with TRBD2. Germline V gene data show CDR1 as SEHNR and CDR2 as FQNEAQ (reference sequence). J was trimmed by 6 bases and V by 5 bases; bases with no gene match: 7. The CDR3 loop spans 16 amino acids. The CDR3 DNA follows: TGTGCCAGCAGCCTCGCCGGGACTAGCGGGGTCAATGAGCAGTTCTTC. Protein sequence: CASSLAGTSGVNEQFF.

This clonotype was found many times. The chain has TRBV19 and TRBJ1-3; 7 nucleotides agree with TRBD1. The V and J ends lost 7 bases and 4 bases, in that order; junction bases with no gene match: 13. The CDR3 consists of 16 residues. Germline V gene data show CDR1 as LNHDA and CDR2 as SQIVND (reference sequence). CDR3 coding DNA: TGTGCCAGTACCGCTCTGAGAGGGGGCGACGGAAACACCATATATTTT. Protein sequence: CASTALRGGDGNTIYF.

As concerns this clonotype: A read error may explain this, as a much larger clone is one base away. The CDR3 nucleotides read TGTGCCAGCAGTCCGGAGCCAAAGTCGCGGGGTCATGAGCAGTTCTTC. This encodes CASSPEPKSRGHEQFF. The chain has TRBV6-6 and TRBJ2-1, with D maybe TRBD2 (6 bases). Germline loops: CDR1 MNHNY, CDR2 SVGAGI (reference sequence). The CDR3 sequence is 16 residues long. Trimming removed 5 bases from V and 8 bases from J, with 22 bases in between.

The table lists this clonotype with many counts. The V and J genes are TRBV19 and TRBJ1-4; 10 bases line up with TRBD1. J lost 5 bases, V lost 7 bases, and 7 bases had no gene match. This CDR3 region has 15 residues. Germline loops: CDR1 LNHDA, CDR2 SQIVND (reference sequence). In nucleotides, the CDR3 is TGTGCCAGTAAAAGTATGGGACAGGGGAATGAAAAACTGTTTTTT. It is translated as CASKSMGQGNEKLFF.

As concerns this clonotype: One base away lies a much larger clone, so this may be a sequencing read error. The chain is built from TRBV11-2 and TRBJ1-1; tentative D call: TRBD1 (5 bases). V was cut by 5 bases and J by 4 bases, with 14 bases left in between. This CDR3 has 14 residues. Per the germline V gene, CDR1 is SGHAT and CDR2 is FQNNGV. The CDR3 DNA reads as TGTGCCAGCAGCCAGACCGAAGGGACCACTGAAGCTTTCTTT. This codes for CASSQTEGTTEAFF.

DNA of the CDR3: TGTGCCACCAGATACCCAGCGAGATCCTACGAGCAGTACTTC. Protein product: CATRYPARSYEQYF. The gene calls are TRBV24-1 and TRBJ2-7; the D is unclear. CDR3 size: 14 residues. Trimming removed 7 bases from V and 1 base from J, with 13 bases in between. CDR1 and CDR2 from the germline V gene are KGHDR and SFDVKD.

V gene TRBV27 combines with J gene TRBJ2-3, with D possibly being TRBD1 or TRBD2 (5 bases each). The V end lost 5 bases, the J end lost 6 bases, and 21 bases lay between the germline ends. The CDR3 has 16 amino acids. Germline CDR1 and CDR2: MNHEY and SMNVEV (reference sequence). The CDR3 nucleotides read TGTGCCAGCAGTGTAACATCCGGGGCCGGATACGATACGCAGTATTTT. It codes for CASSVTSGAGYDTQYF.

This clonotype was counted ten times or more. The V gene is TRBV6-1, the J gene TRBJ1-2, with D perhaps matching TRBD1 (6 bases). This CDR3 region has 16 residues. Trimming shortened V by 4 bases and J by 0 bases, and 15 bases separated the two germline ends. Germline CDR1 is MNHNS and CDR2 is SASEGT. Here the CDR3 reads CASSGGPVEANYGYTF. CDR3 sequence (DNA): TGTGCCAGCAGTGGGGGGCCAGTTGAAGCTAACTATGGCTACACCTTC.

This clonotype has only one observation. The chain carries TRBV20-1 and TRBJ1-2; tentative D call: TRBD1 (5 bases). Germline V gives CDR1 DFQATT, CDR2 SNEGSKA (reference sequence). The CDR3 length is 14 residues. Deletions cut 6 bases from V and 3 bases from J, with 17 bases between. CDR3 residues: CSAPSGANYYGYTF. CDR3 coding DNA: TGCAGTGCCCCTAGCGGGGCGAACTACTATGGCTACACCTTC.

Comment on this clonotype: One junction end disagrees with the germline gene, perhaps due to a read error. The chain links TRBV5-5 to TRBJ2-1, with 8 bases that match TRBD1. Germline loops: CDR1 SGHKS, CDR2 YYEKEE (reference sequence). The CDR3 runs 14 residues. The CDR3 region has the DNA TGTGCCAGCAGCTTCGGGACAGGCCAAAATGGGCAGTTCTTC. Its protein product is CASSFGTGQNGQFF.